This T cell receptor (beta chain) was profiled in a study of blood T cell repertoires in COVID-19. Overall study: T cells, B-cell-depleted T cells, or PBMCs provided the cDNA or gDNA that served as material.

Libraries were prepared by immunoSEQ multiplex PCR; TCRdb keeps only in-frame clonotypes and omits some of them. Among about 260,000 clones listed, around four fifths were seen once. CDR1 is SGHAT, CDR2 FQDESV, per germline (reference sequence). V was trimmed by 3 bases and J by 6 bases, leaving 15 bases between them. The CDR3 runs to 15 residues. The sample comprised peripheral blood. The source is a man in his 60s who had recovered from COVID-19. This sequence joins TRBV11-1 and TRBJ2-1; a possible D gene is TRBD2 (6 bases). CDR3 sequence (DNA): TGTGCCAGCAGCTTCCTGGGGTCGGGAGTCAATGAGCAGTTCTTC. This gives the protein CASSFLGSGVNEQFF.